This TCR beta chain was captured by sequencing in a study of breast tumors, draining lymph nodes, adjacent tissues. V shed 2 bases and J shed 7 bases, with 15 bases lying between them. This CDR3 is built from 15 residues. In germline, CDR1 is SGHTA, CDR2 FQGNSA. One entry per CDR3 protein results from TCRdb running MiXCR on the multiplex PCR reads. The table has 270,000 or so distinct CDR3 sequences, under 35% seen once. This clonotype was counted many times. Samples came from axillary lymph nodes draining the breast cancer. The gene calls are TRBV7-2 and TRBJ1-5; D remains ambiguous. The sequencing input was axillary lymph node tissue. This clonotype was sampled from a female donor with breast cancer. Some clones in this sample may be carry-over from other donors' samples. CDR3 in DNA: TGTGCCAGCAGCTTATACGGGGAGTCCGGACAGCCCCAGCATTTT. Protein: CASSLYGESGQPQHF.